This entry is about one TCR beta chain. Germline CDR1 and CDR2: MNHEY and SMNVEV (reference sequence). The V end was cut by 4 bases, the J end by 2 bases, with 12 bases between. The CDR3 is made up of 14 amino acids. CD8+ and CD4+ T cells taken from blood had their TCR beta sequenced. This entry comes from a study of CD8 T cells in Susac syndrome. Random hexamers were used to reverse transcribe an amount of roughly 0.45 to 1 ug RNA. The amplification used immunoSEQ multiplex PCR on TCR beta CDR3; it spanned 54 Vbeta and 13 Jbeta. A single record per CDR3 protein comes from TCRdb applying MiXCR to the immunoSEQ multiplex PCR reads. The sample carries around 280,000 distinct CDR3 sequences, around 92% recorded once.

This sequence was found in a human donor with multiple sclerosis. The specimen sequenced was CD4+ T cells from PBMCs. J is TRBJ2-7 and V is TRBV27, with D perhaps TRBD1 (5 bases). CDR3 in DNA: TGTGCCAGCAGTTACCGGACACCAGCCTACGAGCAGTACTTC. Translating it yields CASSYRTPAYEQYF.